One sample yielded the 21 T cell receptor beta chains listed below, sequenced in a study of cytomegalovirus exposure and HLA in healthy donors. 60 Vbeta and 13 Jbeta primers were used in PCR. Profiled with immunoSEQ multiplex PCR; TCRdb holds only in-frame clones, not every one. The sample contains 150,000 to 200,000 clones, 78% of which appear only once. Sequencing used PBMCs. These receptors originate from a woman in her 40s in good health and CMV-seronegative.

The rearrangement links TRBV14 to TRBJ1-2; 8 bases are shared with TRBD1. The germline V gene has CDR1 SGHDN and CDR2 FVKESK. The CDR3 has 15 amino acids. The ends lost 4 bases at V and 3 bases at J; junction bases unmatched: 7. Here the CDR3 DNA reads TGTGCCAGCAGCCTCCGGGACAGGCGCGACTATGGCTACACCTTC. As protein: CASSLRDRRDYGYTF.

The table lists this clone with a count of one. One junction end does not reproduce the germline sequence, and a read error may be involved. V and J are TRBV7-9 and TRBJ1-2; D may be TRBD1 (6 bases). CDR3 length equals 12 residues. CDR1 and CDR2 (germline): SEHNR, FQNEAQ (reference sequence). The DNA for the CDR3 is TGTTCCAGCAGCAAGGACAGCTATGGCTACACCTTC. As protein: CSSSKDSYGYTF. The variable domain in full, completed from reference TRBV7-9 and TRBJ1-2, reads DTGVSQNPRHKITKRGQNVTFRCDPISEHNRLYWYRQTLGQGPEFLTYFQNEAQLEKSRLLSDRFSAERPKGSFSTLEIQRTEQGDSAMYLCSSSKDSYGYTFGSGTRLTVV.

This clone has a handful of counts. The V and J genes are TRBV11-2 and TRBJ2-7, with TRBD2 identical over 11 bases. The CDR3 runs 18 residues. The germline V gene encodes CDR1 SGHAT and CDR2 FQNNGV. The trim removed 7 bases at V and 0 bases at J, leaving 14 bases unmatched. CDR3: CASKRGRTSGFPSYEQYF. DNA for the CDR3: TGTGCCAGCAAAAGGGGGAGGACTAGCGGGTTTCCCTCCTACGAGCAGTACTTC.

The chain recombines TRBV19 with TRBJ2-3, with D possibly being TRBD1 (7 bases). This CDR3 has 14 amino acids. Germline V lookup: CDR1 LNHDA, CDR2 SQIVND (reference sequence). Trimming removed 10 bases at V and 0 bases at J, with 14 bases between. DNA for the CDR3: TGTGCCACCAGGAGGGGGCAGAGCACAGATACGCAGTATTTT. Amino acid sequence: CATRRGQSTDTQYF.

The V gene is TRBV10-3, the J gene TRBJ1-1, with D tentatively TRBD1 (6 bases). This CDR3 contains 13 residues. Trimming stripped 4 bases from V and 5 bases from J, with 11 bases between. Looked up from germline, CDR1 is ENHRY and CDR2 is SYGVKD. The DNA of the CDR3 is TGTGCCATCAGTGCAGGGGTGGGGACTGAAGCTTTCTTT. Its translation: CAISAGVGTEAFF.

The chain recombines TRBV28 with TRBJ2-2; tentatively, D is TRBD1 (5 bases). CDR1 and CDR2 (germline): MDHEN, SYDVKM. The CDR3 is made up of 13 amino acids. Trimming pared 2 bases from V and 6 bases from J, leaving 7 bases between. The CDR3 DNA reads as TGTGCCAGCAGTTTAATAGGGGCCGGGGAGCTGTTTTTT. Its translation: CASSLIGAGELFF.

J is TRBJ2-3 and V is TRBV29-1; 16 nucleotides agree with TRBD2. The germline CDR1 and CDR2 sequences are SQVTM and ANQGSEA. Unmatched junction bases numbered 6, after V lost 6 bases and J lost 3 bases. The CDR3 runs 16 residues. As DNA, the CDR3 is TGCAGCGTCCTCGGGACTAGCGGGGGGGAAACAGATACGCAGTATTTT. It translates to CSVLGTSGGETDTQYF.

This clone was counted a few times. The chain carries TRBV19 and TRBJ1-3, with D unclear. Germline lookup yields CDR1 LNHDA and CDR2 SQIVND (reference sequence). CDR3 size: 14 residues. Trimming took 6 bases from V and 2 from J, leaving 11 bases between them. Written as DNA, the CDR3 is TGTGCCAGTAGCTCTCTAATTCCTGGAAACACCATATATTTT. It translates to CASSSLIPGNTIYF.

The chain employs TRBV2 and TRBJ2-3; TRBD2 aligns across 10 bases. Trimming cost V 7 bases and J 3 bases; bases outside gene matches: 4. The V gene's germline CDR1 is SNHLY and CDR2 FYNNEI. The CDR3 loop spans 14 amino acids. The CDR3 region has the DNA TGTGCCAGCAAGCGGGGGGGCCCAACAGATACGCAGTATTTT. Residues: CASKRGGPTDTQYF.

The chain is built from TRBV25-1 and TRBJ2-5, with no clear D. V lost 0 bases to trimming and J lost 2 bases, with 4 bases between them. Per the germline V gene, CDR1 is MGHDK and CDR2 is SYGVNS. The CDR3 sequence is 13 residues long. The CDR3 coding sequence is TGTGCCAGCAGTGAATATCCACAAGAGACCCAGTACTTC. Translation gives CASSEYPQETQYF.

The chain employs TRBV7-9 and TRBJ2-1; D is unclear. Germline CDR1 and CDR2: SEHNR and FQNEAQ (reference sequence). The ends were cut back, 2 bases at V and 10 bases at J, with 12 bases in the middle. The CDR3 has 13 residues. CDR3 sequence (DNA): TGTGCCAGCAGCTTACCCAGTATAACGGAGCAGTTCTTC. This codes for CASSLPSITEQFF.

This chain links TRBV5-1 with TRBJ2-3; 10 positions agree with TRBD1. The CDR3 runs to 16 residues. From germline, CDR1 is SGHRS and CDR2 YFSETQ. Trimming took 4 bases from V and 3 from J; bases not matched to a gene: 8. CDR3 loop: CASSPRGQGITDTQYF. The CDR3 nucleotides are TGCGCCAGCAGCCCCCGGGGACAGGGGATAACAGATACGCAGTATTTT.

This chain uses TRBV5-1 with TRBJ1-2, with D maybe TRBD1 (6 bases). Between the trimmed V and J ends, which lost 7 bases and 4 bases, there was a span of 17 bases. Germline CDR1 and CDR2: SGHRS and YFSETQ. The length of the CDR3 is 14 residues. The CDR3 region has the DNA TGCGCCAGCTCAGACCTAGACAGGAGCTATGGCTACACCTTC. Protein: CASSDLDRSYGYTF.

The rearrangement links TRBV27 to TRBJ1-5, with TRBD1 matching over 8 bases. Germline V CDR1 and CDR2: MNHEY, SMNVEV (reference sequence). The junction had 10 bases not matched to a gene; V was cut back by 6 bases and J by 6 bases. This CDR3 is built from 15 residues. In nucleotides, the CDR3 is TGTGCCAGCAGAGAACGGACAGGGACTCCTCAGCCCCAGCATTTT. It codes for CASRERTGTPQPQHF.

The genes are TRBV6-1 and TRBJ1-5, with no clear D. CDR3 length equals 16 residues. The V end lost 2 bases, the J end lost 0 bases, and 11 bases lay between the germline ends. Per the germline V gene, CDR1 is MNHNS and CDR2 is SASEGT. CDR3 protein: CASSESVLYSNQPQHF. CDR3 DNA sequence: TGTGCCAGCAGTGAATCGGTCCTATATAGCAATCAGCCCCAGCATTTT.

V gene TRBV27 combines with J gene TRBJ1-2; 7 positions match TRBD1. Trimming cost V 3 bases and J 1 base; bases outside gene matches: 5. Germline CDR1 reads MNHEY; CDR2 reads SMNVEV (reference sequence). The CDR3 length is 15 residues. The CDR3 bases are TGTGCCAGCAGTTTCCTGGGACAGAGTAACTATGGCTACACCTTC. As protein: CASSFLGQSNYGYTF.

In this sample, this clone turned up a few times. V and J are TRBV27 and TRBJ1-6, with D unresolved. Germline V gene lookup returns CDR1 MNHEY and CDR2 SMNVEV (reference sequence). The CDR3 length is 13 residues. Trimming removed 6 bases from V and 7 bases from J, with 10 bases in between. The CDR3 loop is CASRRTGNSPLHF. The CDR3 DNA is TGTGCCAGCAGACGGACGGGGAATTCACCCCTCCACTTT.

The chain recombines TRBV2 with TRBJ2-3; TRBD2 matches 15 bases. Trimming cost V 5 bases and J 6 bases; bases outside gene matches: 3. The CDR3 runs 15 residues. The V gene's germline CDR1 is SNHLY and CDR2 FYNNEI. The DNA of the CDR3 is TGTGCCAGCAGTAGGGGACTAGCGGGGGGTGATACGCAGTATTTT. Its translation: CASSRGLAGGDTQYF.

In its sample, this clone was seen a few times. The rearrangement uses TRBV5-1 and TRBJ1-4, with 11 bases identical to TRBD1. The germline V gene has CDR1 SGHRS and CDR2 YFSETQ. Unmatched junction bases numbered 6, after V lost 1 base and J lost 7 bases. CDR3 length: 16 amino acids. The CDR3 nucleotides read TGCGCCAGCAGCTTGCGGTTCGGGACAGGGGGTGAAAAACTGTTTTTT. This gives the protein CASSLRFGTGGEKLFF. Based on the CDR3 plus reference TRBV5-1 and TRBJ1-4, the full variable domain is KAGVTQTPRYLIKTRGQQVTLSCSPISGHRSVSWYQQTPGQGLQFLFEYFSETQRNKGNFPGRFSGRQFSNSRSEMNVSTLELGDSALYLCASSLRFGTGGEKLFFGSGTQLSVL.

This clone was counted between two and nine times. The V call is TRBV2, the J call TRBJ2-1; maybe TRBD1 (6 bases). V was pared by 4 bases and J by 3 bases, with 7 bases between. The germline gives CDR1 SNHLY, CDR2 FYNNEI. The CDR3 has 13 amino acids. The CDR3 sequence is CASSVDSYNEQFF. The CDR3 coding sequence is TGTGCCAGCAGTGTGGACAGCTACAATGAGCAGTTCTTC.

This clone has only a few counts. The genes are TRBV5-1 and TRBJ1-2, with TRBD1 matching 8 bases. V was pared by 0 bases and J by 0 bases, with 1 base of the junction left unmatched. CDR3 size: 15 residues. Germline assignment: CDR1 SGHRS and CDR2 YFSETQ. In DNA, the CDR3 is TGCGCCAGCAGCTTGGGGGACAGGCCTAACTATGGCTACACCTTC. Translation gives CASSLGDRPNYGYTF.